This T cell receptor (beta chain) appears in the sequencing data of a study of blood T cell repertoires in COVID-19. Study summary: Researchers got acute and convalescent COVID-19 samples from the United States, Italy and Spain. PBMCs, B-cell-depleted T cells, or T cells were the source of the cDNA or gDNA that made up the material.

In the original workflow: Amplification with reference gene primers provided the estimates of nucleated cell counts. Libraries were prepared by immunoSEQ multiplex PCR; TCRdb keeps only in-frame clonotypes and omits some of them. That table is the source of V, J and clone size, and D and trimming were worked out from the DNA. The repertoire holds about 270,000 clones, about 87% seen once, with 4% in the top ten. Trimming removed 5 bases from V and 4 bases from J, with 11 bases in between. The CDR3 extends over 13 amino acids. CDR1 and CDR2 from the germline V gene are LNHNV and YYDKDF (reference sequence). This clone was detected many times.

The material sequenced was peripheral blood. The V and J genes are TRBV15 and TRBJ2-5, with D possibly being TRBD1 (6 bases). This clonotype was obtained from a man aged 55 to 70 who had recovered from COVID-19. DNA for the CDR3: TGTGCCACCAGCGGGATAGGGGGAGAGACCCAGTACTTC. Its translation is CATSGIGGETQYF.